This T cell receptor (beta chain) is drawn from a study of T cells in Graves' hyperthyroidism and ophthalmopathy. Study overall: At the time of initial diagnosis and before any treatment, peripheral blood was collected.

CDR3 length: 15 residues. Germline trimming cut 5 bases from V and 5 bases from J; bases unmatched to any gene: 7. Germline CDR1 SNHLY, CDR2 FYNNEI. TCR beta CDR3 region amplification was performed from RNA transcripts. During a first-round RT-PCR of the TCR CDR3, the HTBI primer set was used. TCRdb re-called the multiplex PCR reads with MiXCR, one entry per CDR3 protein. The table includes fewer than 900,000 distinct CDR3 sequences, roughly a sixth detected once. This clonotype was picked up many times. The source of this sequence is a woman aged 45-60 years with Graves' hyperthyroidism that later progressed to Graves' ophthalmopathy. The chain employs TRBV2 and TRBJ1-5, with 9 bases aligning to TRBD1. Sequencing used blood. In nucleotides, the CDR3 is TGTGCCAGCAGTAAGACAGGGGGAATTTATCAGCCCCAGCATTTT. This codes for CASSKTGGIYQPQHF.